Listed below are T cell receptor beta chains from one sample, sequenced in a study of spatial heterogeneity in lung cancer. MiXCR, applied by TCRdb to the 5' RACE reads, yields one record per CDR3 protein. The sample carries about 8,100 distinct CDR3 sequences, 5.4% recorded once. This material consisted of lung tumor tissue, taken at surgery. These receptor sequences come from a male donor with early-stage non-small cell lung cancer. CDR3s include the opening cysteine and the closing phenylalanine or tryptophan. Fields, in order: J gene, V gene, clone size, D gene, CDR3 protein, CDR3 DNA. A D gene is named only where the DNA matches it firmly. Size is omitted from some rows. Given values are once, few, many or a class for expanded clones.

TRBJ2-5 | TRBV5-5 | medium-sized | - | CASSSDPAGGETQYF | TGTGCCAGCAGCTCAGACCCAGCAGGCGGGGAGACCCAGTACTTC
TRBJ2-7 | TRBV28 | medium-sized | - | CASSLAGGTYEQYF | TGTGCCAGCAGTTTAGCAGGGGGGACCTACGAGCAGTACTTC
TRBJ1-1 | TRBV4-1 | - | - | CASSSFPGEGTEAFF | TGCGCCAGCAGTTCCTTCCCTGGAGAGGGCACTGAAGCTTTCTTT
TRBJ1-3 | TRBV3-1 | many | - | CASSPAFYSGNTIYF | TGTGCCAGCAGCCCTGCCTTCTACTCTGGAAACACCATATATTTT
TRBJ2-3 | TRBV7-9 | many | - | CASSFSSTDTQYF | TGTGCCAGCAGCTTCTCGAGCACAGATACGCAGTATTTT
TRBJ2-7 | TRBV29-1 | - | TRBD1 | CSVGQGRLPHEQYF | TGCAGCGTTGGACAGGGCCGGCTACCCCACGAGCAGTACTTC
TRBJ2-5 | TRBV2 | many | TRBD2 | CASRGGQETQYF | TGTGCCAGCCGCGGGGGTCAAGAGACCCAGTACTTC
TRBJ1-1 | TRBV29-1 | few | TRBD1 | CSVSTGGASAFF | TGCAGCGTTTCGACAGGGGGTGCATCGGCTTTCTTT
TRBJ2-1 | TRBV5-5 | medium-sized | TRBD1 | CASSTSGTALNEQFF | TGTGCCAGCAGCACGTCTGGGACAGCTCTCAATGAGCAGTTCTTC
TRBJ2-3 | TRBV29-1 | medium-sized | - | CSVLTGGTDTQYF | TGCAGCGTTTTGACAGGAGGCACAGATACGCAGTATTTT
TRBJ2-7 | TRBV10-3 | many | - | CAISESGEQYF | TGTGCCATCAGTGAGTCGGGAGAGCAGTACTTC
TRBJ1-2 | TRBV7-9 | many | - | CASSLPQTEFNYGYTF | TGTGCCAGCAGCTTACCTCAGACAGAGTTTAACTATGGCTACACCTTC
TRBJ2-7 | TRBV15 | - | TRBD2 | CATSRDRGRAPYEQYF | TGTGCCACCAGCAGAGATCGCGGGAGGGCCCCCTACGAGCAGTACTTC
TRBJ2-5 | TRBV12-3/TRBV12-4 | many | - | CASSGLGPEAQYF | TGTGCCAGCAGTGGACTCGGGCCGGAGGCCCAGTACTTC
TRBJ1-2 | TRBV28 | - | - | CASRQPAWGYGYTF | TGTGCCAGCAGGCAGCCAGCCTGGGGCTATGGCTACACCTTC
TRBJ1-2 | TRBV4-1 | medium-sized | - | CASSQGGALGYTF | TGCGCCAGCAGCCAAGGGGGGGCCCTTGGCTACACCTTC
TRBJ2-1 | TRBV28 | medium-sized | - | CASSGMTYNEQFF | TGTGCCAGTTCCGGAATGACCTACAATGAGCAGTTCTTC
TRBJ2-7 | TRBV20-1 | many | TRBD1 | CSAGGQGRLYEQYF | TGCAGTGCCGGGGGACAGGGGCGGCTATACGAGCAGTACTTC
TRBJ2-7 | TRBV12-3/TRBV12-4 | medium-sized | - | CASSLPPQVDEQYF | TGTGCCAGCAGCCTGCCCCCCCAGGTGGACGAGCAGTACTTC
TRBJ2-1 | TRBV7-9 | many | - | CASSLAGSYNEQFF | TGTGCCAGCAGCTTAGCGGGATCCTACAATGAGCAGTTCTTC
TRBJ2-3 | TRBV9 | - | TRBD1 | CASSGRTGPTDTQYF | TGTGCCAGCAGCGGACGGACAGGGCCGACAGATACGCAGTATTTT
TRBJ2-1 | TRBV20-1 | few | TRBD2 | CSAPNLAVYNEQFF | TGCAGTGCTCCCAATCTAGCGGTTTACAATGAGCAGTTCTTC
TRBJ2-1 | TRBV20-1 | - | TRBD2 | CTSGGTYNEQFF | TGCACTAGCGGGGGGACCTACAATGAGCAGTTCTTC
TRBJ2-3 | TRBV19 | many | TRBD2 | CASSFGTSGSGDTQYF | TGTGCCAGTAGTTTCGGGACTAGCGGGAGTGGTGATACGCAGTATTTT
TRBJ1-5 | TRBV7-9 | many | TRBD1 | CASSSHRGGQPQHF | TGTGCCAGCAGCTCCCACAGGGGTGGGCAGCCCCAGCATTTT
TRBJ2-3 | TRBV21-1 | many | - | CATEQGFESTDTQYF | TGTGCCACTGAGCAGGGTTTTGAGTCCACAGATACGCAGTATTTT
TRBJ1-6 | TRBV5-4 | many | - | CASKVRTEDSPLHF | TGTGCCAGCAAAGTTCGGACAGAAGATTCACCCCTCCACTTT
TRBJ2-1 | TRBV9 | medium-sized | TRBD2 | CASSGSGTSYNEQFF | TGTGCCAGCAGCGGCAGCGGGACGTCCTACAATGAGCAGTTCTTC
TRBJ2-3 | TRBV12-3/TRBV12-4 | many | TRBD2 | CASSLEGTTSTDTQYF | TGTGCCAGCAGTTTAGAGGGGACTACCAGCACAGATACGCAGTATTTT
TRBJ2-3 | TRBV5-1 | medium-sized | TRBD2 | CASSPRLTSVTDTQYF | TGCGCCAGCAGCCCCCGGTTGACTAGCGTTACAGATACGCAGTATTTT
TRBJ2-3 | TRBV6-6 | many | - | CASSYSLGGDTQYF | TGTGCCAGCAGTTACTCTTTAGGGGGAGATACGCAGTATTTT
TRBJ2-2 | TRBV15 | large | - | CATMDPNTGELFF | TGTGCCACCATGGACCCGAACACCGGGGAGCTGTTTTTT
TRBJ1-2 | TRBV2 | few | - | CASSETGSVFGGYTF | TGTGCCAGCAGTGAGACAGGTTCCGTCTTTGGGGGCTACACCTTC
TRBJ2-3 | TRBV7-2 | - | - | CASSLRRAASTDTQYF | TGTGCCAGCAGCTTACGTAGGGCAGCTAGCACAGATACGCAGTATTTT
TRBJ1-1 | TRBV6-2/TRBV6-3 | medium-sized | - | CASSYSIGKTLNTEAFF | TGTGCCAGCAGTTACTCGATTGGGAAAACTCTGAACACTGAAGCTTTCTTT
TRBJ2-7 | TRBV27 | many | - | CASSFRGYYEQYF | TGTGCCAGCAGTTTTCGGGGGTACTACGAGCAGTACTTC
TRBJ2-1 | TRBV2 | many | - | CASSGVRLWVEQFF | TGTGCCAGCAGTGGAGTCAGGCTCTGGGTTGAGCAGTTCTTC
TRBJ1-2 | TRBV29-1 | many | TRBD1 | CSVEGDRTNYGYTF | TGCAGCGTGGAAGGGGACAGAACTAACTATGGCTACACCTTC
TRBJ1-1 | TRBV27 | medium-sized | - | CASSQGTGVRAEAFF | TGTGCCAGCAGCCAGGGAACGGGCGTGAGGGCTGAAGCTTTCTTT
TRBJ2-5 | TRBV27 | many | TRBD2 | CASSSGTSGGAVTQYF | TGTGCCAGCAGTTCAGGGACTAGCGGGGGGGCCGTGACCCAGTACTTC
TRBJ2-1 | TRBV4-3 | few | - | CASSQEGRSVVDEQFF | TGCGCCAGCAGCCAAGAAGGTCGCAGCGTCGTCGATGAGCAGTTCTTC
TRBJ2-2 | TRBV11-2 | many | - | CASSPRTRVNTGELFF | TGTGCCAGCAGCCCCCGGACGAGGGTGAACACCGGGGAGCTGTTTTTT
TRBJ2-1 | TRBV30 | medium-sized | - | CAWSTGVDNEQFF | TGTGCCTGGAGTACGGGAGTGGACAATGAGCAGTTCTTC
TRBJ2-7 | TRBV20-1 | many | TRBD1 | CSASNDRGAYEQYF | TGCAGTGCTAGCAACGACAGGGGAGCCTACGAGCAGTACTTC
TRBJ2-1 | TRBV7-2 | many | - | CASSLDYSRDEQFF | TGTGCCAGCAGCTTAGACTACTCCCGAGATGAGCAGTTCTTC
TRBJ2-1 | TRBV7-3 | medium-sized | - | CASSLNLAFSYNEQFF | TGTGCCAGCAGCTTAAACCTAGCGTTCTCCTACAATGAGCAGTTCTTC
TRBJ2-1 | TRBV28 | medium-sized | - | CASGGSGSSYNEQFF | TGTGCCAGCGGTGGATCGGGGAGCTCCTACAATGAGCAGTTCTTC
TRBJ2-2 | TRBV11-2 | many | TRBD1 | CASSLGGQGSFHGELFF | TGTGCCAGCAGCTTAGGCGGACAGGGGAGTTTTCACGGGGAGCTGTTTTTT
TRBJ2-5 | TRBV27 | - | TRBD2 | CASSGLAGDQETQYF | TGTGCCAGCAGTGGACTAGCGGGAGACCAAGAGACCCAGTACTTC